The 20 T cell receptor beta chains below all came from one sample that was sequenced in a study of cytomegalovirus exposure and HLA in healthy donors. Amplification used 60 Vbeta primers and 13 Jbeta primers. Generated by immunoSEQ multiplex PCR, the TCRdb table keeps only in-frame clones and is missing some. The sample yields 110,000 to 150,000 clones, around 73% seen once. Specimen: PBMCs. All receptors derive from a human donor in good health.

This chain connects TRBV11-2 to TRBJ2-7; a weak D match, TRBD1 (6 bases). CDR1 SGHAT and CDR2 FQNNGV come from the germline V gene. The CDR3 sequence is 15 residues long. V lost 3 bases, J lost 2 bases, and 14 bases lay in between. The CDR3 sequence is CASSFGVSGAYEQYF. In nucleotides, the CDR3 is TGTGCCAGCAGCTTTGGAGTTTCAGGGGCCTACGAGCAGTACTTC.

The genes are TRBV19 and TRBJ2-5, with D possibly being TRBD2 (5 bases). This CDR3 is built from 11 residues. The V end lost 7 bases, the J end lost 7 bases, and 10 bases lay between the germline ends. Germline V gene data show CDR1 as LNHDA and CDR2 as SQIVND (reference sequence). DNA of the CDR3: TGTGCCAGTACCGCAGAGGGGACCCAGTACTTC. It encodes CASTAEGTQYF.

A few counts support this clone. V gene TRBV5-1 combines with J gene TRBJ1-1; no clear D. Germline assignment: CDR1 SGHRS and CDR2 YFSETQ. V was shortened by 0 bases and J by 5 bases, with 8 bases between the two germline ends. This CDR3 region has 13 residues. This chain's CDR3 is CASSLDSRTEAFF. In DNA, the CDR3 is TGCGCCAGCAGCTTGGACAGCCGGACTGAAGCTTTCTTT.

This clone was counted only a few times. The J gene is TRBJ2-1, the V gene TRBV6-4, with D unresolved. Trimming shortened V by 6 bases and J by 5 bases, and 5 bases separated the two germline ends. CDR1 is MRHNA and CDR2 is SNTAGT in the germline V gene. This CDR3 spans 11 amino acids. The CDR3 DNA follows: TGTGCCAGCAGCCCCGACAATGAGCAGTTCTTC. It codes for CASSPDNEQFF.

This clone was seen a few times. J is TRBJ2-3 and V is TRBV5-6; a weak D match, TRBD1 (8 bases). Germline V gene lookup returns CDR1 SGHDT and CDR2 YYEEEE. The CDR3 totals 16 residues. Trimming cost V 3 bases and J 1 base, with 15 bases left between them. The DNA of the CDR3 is TGTGCCAGCAGCTCCGATACAGGGGGGGGCACAGATACGCAGTATTTT. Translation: CASSSDTGGGTDTQYF.

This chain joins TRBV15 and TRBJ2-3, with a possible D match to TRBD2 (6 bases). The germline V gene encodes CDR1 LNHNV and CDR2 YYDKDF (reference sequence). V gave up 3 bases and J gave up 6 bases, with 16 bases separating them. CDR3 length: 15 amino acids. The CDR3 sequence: CATSRGGAVEDTQYF. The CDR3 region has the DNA TGTGCCACCAGCAGGGGAGGAGCGGTCGAGGATACGCAGTATTTT.

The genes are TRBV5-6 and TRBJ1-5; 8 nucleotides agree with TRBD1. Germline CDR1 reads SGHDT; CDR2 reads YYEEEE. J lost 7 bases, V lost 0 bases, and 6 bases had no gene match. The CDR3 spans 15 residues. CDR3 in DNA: TGTGCCAGCAGCTTGGACAGGGGGTTCGGACAGCCCCAGCATTTT. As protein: CASSLDRGFGQPQHF.

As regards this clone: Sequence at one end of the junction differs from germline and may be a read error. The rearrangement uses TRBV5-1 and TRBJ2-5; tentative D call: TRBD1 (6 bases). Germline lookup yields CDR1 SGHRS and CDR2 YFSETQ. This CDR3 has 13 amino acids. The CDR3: CASSLGAYETQYF. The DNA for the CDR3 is TGCGCCAGTAGCTTGGGGGCGTATGAGACCCAGTACTTC. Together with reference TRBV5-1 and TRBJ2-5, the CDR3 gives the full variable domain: KAGVTQTPRYLIKTRGQQVTLSCSPISGHRSVSWYQQTPGQGLQFLFEYFSETQRNKGNFPGRFSGRQFSNSRSEMNVSTLELGDSALYLCASSLGAYETQYFGPGTRLLVL.

In DNA, the CDR3 is TGTGCCAGCAGTTACTCGGGACAGGGGTTTGAGCAGTTCTTC. This codes for CASSYSGQGFEQFF. The J gene is TRBJ2-1, the V gene TRBV6-5, with TRBD1 matching 10 bases. V gave up 0 bases and J gave up 9 bases; unmatched junction bases: 2. The CDR3 covers 14 residues. Germline V gives CDR1 MNHEY, CDR2 SVGAGI.

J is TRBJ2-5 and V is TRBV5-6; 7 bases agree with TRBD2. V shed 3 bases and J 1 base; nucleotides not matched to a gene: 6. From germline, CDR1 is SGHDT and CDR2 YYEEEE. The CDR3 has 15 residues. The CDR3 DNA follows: TGTGCCAGCAGCTCCACTAGCGTCCCCCAAGAGACCCAGTACTTC. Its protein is CASSSTSVPQETQYF. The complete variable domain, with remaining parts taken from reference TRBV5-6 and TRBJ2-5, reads DAGVTQSPTHLIKTRGQQVTLRCSPKSGHDTVSWYQQALGQGPQFIFQYYEEEERQRGNFPDRFSGHQFPNYSSELNVNALLLGDSALYLCASSSTSVPQETQYFGPGTRLLVL.

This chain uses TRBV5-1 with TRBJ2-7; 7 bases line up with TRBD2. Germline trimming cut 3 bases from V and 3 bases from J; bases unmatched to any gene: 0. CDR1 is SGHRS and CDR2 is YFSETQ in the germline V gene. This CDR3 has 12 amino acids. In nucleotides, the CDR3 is TGCGCCAGCAGCTCGGGAGGCTACGAGCAGTACTTC. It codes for CASSSGGYEQYF. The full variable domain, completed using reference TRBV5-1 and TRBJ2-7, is KAGVTQTPRYLIKTRGQQVTLSCSPISGHRSVSWYQQTPGQGLQFLFEYFSETQRNKGNFPGRFSGRQFSNSRSEMNVSTLELGDSALYLCASSSGGYEQYFGPGTRLTVT.

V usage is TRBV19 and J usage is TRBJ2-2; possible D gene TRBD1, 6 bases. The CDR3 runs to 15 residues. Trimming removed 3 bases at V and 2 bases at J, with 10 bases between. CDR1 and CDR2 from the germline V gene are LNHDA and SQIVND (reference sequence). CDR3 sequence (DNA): TGTGCCAGTAGTATCTGGACAGTTAACACCGGGGAGCTGTTTTTT. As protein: CASSIWTVNTGELFF.

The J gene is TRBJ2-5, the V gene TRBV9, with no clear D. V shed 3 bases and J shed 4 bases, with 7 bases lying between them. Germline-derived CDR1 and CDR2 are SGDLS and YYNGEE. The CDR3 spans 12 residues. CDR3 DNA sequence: TGTGCCAGCAGCGCGAGAGGAGAGACCCAGTACTTC. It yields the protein CASSARGETQYF. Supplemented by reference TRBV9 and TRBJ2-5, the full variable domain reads DSGVTQTPKHLITATGQRVTLRCSPRSGDLSVYWYQQSLDQGLQFLIQYYNGEERAKGNILERFSAQQFPDLHSELNLSSLELGDSALYFCASSARGETQYFGPGTRLLVL.

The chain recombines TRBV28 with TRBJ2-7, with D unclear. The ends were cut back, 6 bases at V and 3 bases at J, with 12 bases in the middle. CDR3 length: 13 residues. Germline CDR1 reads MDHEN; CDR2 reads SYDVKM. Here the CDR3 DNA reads TGTGCCAGCAGCCTCGCGACTCACTACGAGCAGTACTTC. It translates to CASSLATHYEQYF.

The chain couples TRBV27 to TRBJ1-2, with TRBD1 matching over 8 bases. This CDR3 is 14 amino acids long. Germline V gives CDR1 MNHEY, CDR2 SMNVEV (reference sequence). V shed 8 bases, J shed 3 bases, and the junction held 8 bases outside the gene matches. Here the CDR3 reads CASLGTGEYYGYTF. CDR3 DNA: TGTGCCAGCCTGGGGACAGGCGAGTACTATGGCTACACCTTC.

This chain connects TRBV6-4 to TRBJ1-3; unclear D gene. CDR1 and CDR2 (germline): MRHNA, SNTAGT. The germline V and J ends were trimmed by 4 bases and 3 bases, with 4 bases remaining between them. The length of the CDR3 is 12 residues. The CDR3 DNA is TGTGCCAGCAGTGCTTGTGGAAACACCATATATTTT. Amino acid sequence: CASSACGNTIYF.

The CDR3 spells CASSLGGLNYGYTF. CDR3 coding DNA: TGTGCCAGCAGCTTGGGGGGGCTCAACTATGGCTACACCTTC. The genes are TRBV5-4 and TRBJ1-2; TRBD1 is a possible D gene (6 bases). The germline CDR1 and CDR2 sequences are SGHNT and YYREEE (reference sequence). V lost 0 bases and J 2 bases, leaving 8 bases between the germline ends. The length of the CDR3 is 14 residues.

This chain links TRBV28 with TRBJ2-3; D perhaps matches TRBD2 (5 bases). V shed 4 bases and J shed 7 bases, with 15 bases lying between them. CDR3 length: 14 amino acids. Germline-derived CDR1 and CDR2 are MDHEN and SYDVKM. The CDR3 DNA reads TGTGCCAGCAGTTCCGGACTCAACATAAATACGCAGTATTTT. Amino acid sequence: CASSSGLNINTQYF.

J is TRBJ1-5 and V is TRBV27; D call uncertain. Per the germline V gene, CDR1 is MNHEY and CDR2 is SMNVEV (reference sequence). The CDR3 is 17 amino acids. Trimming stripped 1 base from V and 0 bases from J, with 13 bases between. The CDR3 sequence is CASSLLARKYSNQPQHF. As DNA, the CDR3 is TGTGCCAGCAGTTTATTGGCCAGAAAGTATAGCAATCAGCCCCAGCATTTT.

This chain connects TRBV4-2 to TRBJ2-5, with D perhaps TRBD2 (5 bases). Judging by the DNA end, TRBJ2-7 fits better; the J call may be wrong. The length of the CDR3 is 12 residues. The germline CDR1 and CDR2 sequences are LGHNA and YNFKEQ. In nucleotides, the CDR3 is TGTGCCAGCAGCCACCCGGGATACGAGCAGTACTTC. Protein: CASSHPGYEQYF.